These 25 T cell receptor beta chains originate from one sample sequenced in a study of cytomegalovirus exposure and HLA in healthy donors. Use of 60 Vbeta and 13 Jbeta primers characterized the PCR. Libraries were prepared by immunoSEQ multiplex PCR; TCRdb keeps only in-frame clonotypes and omits some of them. The table shows some 150,000 clones, with around 80% occurring only once. The sequencing input was PBMCs. The receptor source for this set is a man aged 25 to 45 in good health and CMV-seropositive.

The chain is built from TRBV28 and TRBJ1-5, with 8 bases matching TRBD1. Trimming cost V 5 bases and J 4 bases; bases outside gene matches: 10. Germline CDR1 and CDR2: MDHEN and SYDVKM. The CDR3 covers 16 residues. CDR3 protein: CASSPSPGGPNQPQHF. As DNA, the CDR3 is TGTGCCAGCAGTCCCAGTCCAGGGGGCCCAAATCAGCCCCAGCATTTT.

The rearrangement uses TRBV10-3 and TRBJ2-3, with TRBD1 identical over 12 bases. Germline V gives CDR1 ENHRY, CDR2 SYGVKD. The J segment lost 5 bases and the V segment lost 3 bases, leaving 6 bases of the junction unmatched. The CDR3 extends over 16 amino acids. CDR3 protein: CAISDGTGGAKDTQYF. CDR3 DNA sequence: TGTGCCATCAGTGATGGGACAGGGGGCGCAAAAGATACGCAGTATTTT.

The chain recombines TRBV29-1 with TRBJ2-7; TRBD1 matches at 11 bases. The junction had 4 bases not matched to a gene; V was cut back by 4 bases and J by 5 bases. The CDR3 loop spans 13 amino acids. Germline-derived CDR1 and CDR2 are SQVTM and ANQGSEA. Written as DNA, the CDR3 is TGCAGCGTTGGGGGACAGGGGGGGAACGAGCAGTACTTC. This encodes CSVGGQGGNEQYF.

The genes are TRBV5-1 and TRBJ2-3; D possibly corresponds to TRBD2 (5 bases). The CDR3 is made up of 16 amino acids. CDR1 and CDR2 (germline): SGHRS, YFSETQ. Between the trimmed V and J ends, which lost 0 bases and 1 base, there was a span of 12 bases. The chain's CDR3 is CASSLGLAKRTDTQYF. The CDR3 bases are TGCGCCAGCAGCTTGGGTCTAGCCAAACGCACAGATACGCAGTATTTT.

The J gene is TRBJ1-1, the V gene TRBV7-2; D unclear. Trimming cost V 5 bases and J 0 bases, with 13 bases left between them. The germline V gene has CDR1 SGHTA and CDR2 FQGNSA. The CDR3 has 15 residues. The CDR3 nucleotides are TGTGCCAGCAGCATACAACAGCTCATGAACACTGAAGCTTTCTTT. Protein sequence: CASSIQQLMNTEAFF.

The chain recombines TRBV11-2 with TRBJ2-1; weak D call: TRBD2 (6 bases). The length of the CDR3 is 13 residues. The germline CDR1 and CDR2 sequences are SGHAT and FQNNGV. V was shortened by 5 bases and J by 8 bases, with 13 bases between the two germline ends. The CDR3 sequence is CASSPYRDYEQFF. As DNA, the CDR3 is TGTGCCAGCAGCCCATACCGGGACTATGAGCAGTTCTTC.

This chain connects TRBV7-8 to TRBJ2-2; D unresolved. Deletions cut 7 bases from V and 5 bases from J, with 11 bases between. This CDR3 has 13 residues. CDR1 is SGHVS and CDR2 is FQNEAQ in the germline V gene. The CDR3 reads CASNYLQTGELFF. CDR3 DNA: TGTGCCAGCAACTACTTGCAAACCGGGGAGCTGTTTTTT. Together with reference TRBV7-8 and TRBJ2-2, the CDR3 gives the full variable domain: GAGVSQSPRYKVAKRGQDVALRCDPISGHVSLFWYQQALGQGPEFLTYFQNEAQLDKSGLPSDRFFAERPEGSVSTLKIQRTQQEDSAVYLCASNYLQTGELFFGEGSRLTVL.

This chain links TRBV6-4 with TRBJ1-6; D ambiguous. This CDR3 spans 14 amino acids. Trimming pared 6 bases from V and 4 bases from J, leaving 10 bases between. In germline, CDR1 is MRHNA, CDR2 SNTAGT. CDR3: CASSHDTYNSPLHF. The CDR3, as DNA: TGTGCCAGCAGCCACGACACGTATAATTCACCCCTCCACTTT.

V is TRBV4-3 and J is TRBJ2-7; D possibly corresponds to TRBD1 (5 bases). CDR1 and CDR2 from the germline V gene are LGHNA and YSLEER. V lost 1 base to trimming and J lost 3 bases, with 7 bases between them. The CDR3 is 13 amino acids. CDR3 protein: CASSQGRDYEQYF. For the CDR3, the DNA is TGCGCCAGCAGCCAAGGCAGGGACTACGAGCAGTACTTC.

This clone was counted only a few times. The CDR3 loop is CASKASGETQYF. The CDR3 nucleotides read TGTGCCAGCAAAGCCAGCGGGGAGACCCAGTACTTC. The rearrangement joins TRBV6-5 to TRBJ2-5, with D possibly being TRBD2 (6 bases). Germline CDR1 reads MNHEY; CDR2 reads SVGAGI. Trimming removed 7 bases from V and 5 bases from J, with 11 bases in between. The CDR3 is 12 amino acids.

The genes are TRBV6-1 and TRBJ1-6, with TRBD1 as a possible D gene (5 bases). The CDR3 is 14 amino acids. The V gene's germline CDR1 is MNHNS and CDR2 SASEGT. V lost 3 bases, J lost 8 bases, and 11 bases lay in between. CDR3 region: CASSESRADSPLHF. The CDR3 DNA reads as TGTGCCAGCAGTGAGTCCAGGGCTGATTCACCCCTCCACTTT.

The chain combines TRBV28 with TRBJ1-2; TRBD1 is a possible D gene (6 bases). The CDR3 consists of 14 residues. With 5 bases removed from V and 7 bases from J, the gap between germline ends came to 17 bases. The germline V gene has CDR1 MDHEN and CDR2 SYDVKM. The CDR3 region has the DNA TGTGCCAGCAGTCCGGACAGTTACACACGTGGCTACACCTTC. Residues: CASSPDSYTRGYTF.

V gene TRBV30 combines with J gene TRBJ1-3; the D is unclear. This CDR3 region has 14 residues. Germline V lookup: CDR1 GTSNPN, CDR2 SVGIG (reference sequence). Trimming stripped 3 bases from V and 0 bases from J, with 9 bases between. As DNA, the CDR3 is TGTGCCTGGAGGGCAGGCCGCTCTGGAAACACCATATATTTT. Translation: CAWRAGRSGNTIYF.

Comments on this clone: Relative to the germline gene, one junction end is altered; a read error may explain this. The chain carries TRBV7-9 and TRBJ1-2; D possibly corresponds to TRBD1 (6 bases). The CDR3 consists of 17 residues. Per germline, CDR1 SEHNR and CDR2 FQNEAQ (reference sequence). CDR3 sequence reads: CSSSLFSGQIANYGYTF. The CDR3, as DNA: TGTTCCAGCAGCTTATTTTCAGGACAGATAGCTAACTATGGCTACACCTTC.

The chain has TRBV6-6 and TRBJ2-7, with D perhaps TRBD2 (7 bases). V was shortened by 0 bases and J by 5 bases, with 11 bases between the two germline ends. From germline, CDR1 is MNHNY and CDR2 SVGAGI (reference sequence). This CDR3 contains 14 residues. As DNA, the CDR3 is TGTGCCAGCAGTTACTCCGGGGGGCACCACGAGCAGTACTTC. Its protein product is CASSYSGGHHEQYF.

This chain connects TRBV11-2 to TRBJ1-6; D gene uncertain. The CDR3 has 15 residues. The ends were cut back, 5 bases at V and 0 bases at J, with 8 bases in the middle. CDR1 is SGHAT, CDR2 FQNNGV, per germline. CDR3 in amino acids: CASSPKSSYNSPLHF. In DNA form, the CDR3 reads TGTGCCAGCAGCCCGAAGAGCTCCTATAATTCACCCCTCCACTTT.

The chain recombines TRBV7-2 with TRBJ2-1; D gene uncertain. The CDR3 runs to 16 residues. Trimming cost V 2 bases and J 1 base, with 12 bases left between them. Germline V gene sequence: CDR1 SGHTA, CDR2 FQGNSA. In DNA, the CDR3 is TGTGCCAGCAGCTTATCACTTCGGGTATCCTACAATGAGCAGTTCTTC. It translates to CASSLSLRVSYNEQFF.

The chain uses TRBV6-5 and TRBJ2-1; 11 nucleotides align to TRBD1. The CDR3 runs to 15 residues. With 5 bases clipped from V and 7 bases from J, the junction kept 7 bases outside the gene matches. Germline V gene data show CDR1 as MNHEY and CDR2 as SVGAGI. In nucleotides, the CDR3 is TGTGCCAGCAGTCCCCGGACAGGGGGCAGGAATGAGCAGTTCTTC. Amino acid sequence: CASSPRTGGRNEQFF.

The chain carries TRBV30 and TRBJ2-5, with 10 bases aligning to TRBD1. The J call may be incorrect, as the DNA end agrees better with TRBJ2-7. Germline values: CDR1 GTSNPN, CDR2 SVGIG (reference sequence). This CDR3 has 14 amino acids. CDR3 DNA: TGTGCCTGGATAGAGACAGGGGGCACCGCCGAGCAGTACTTC. Translating gives CAWIETGGTAEQYF.

This clone occurred a few times. The chain couples TRBV5-1 to TRBJ1-1; 7 nucleotides agree with TRBD1. Looked up from germline, CDR1 is SGHRS and CDR2 is YFSETQ. J gave up 0 bases and V 4 bases, and 9 bases lay outside the gene matches. The CDR3 totals 16 residues. CDR3 nucleotides: TGCGCCAGCAGCGTTACCGGGACAGCCATGAACACTGAAGCTTTCTTT. It encodes CASSVTGTAMNTEAFF.

This clone came up a few times. The chain couples TRBV27 to TRBJ1-5; 10 positions match TRBD1. V lost 1 base to trimming and J lost 2 bases; unmatched junction nucleotides: 2. CDR1 and CDR2 from the germline V gene are MNHEY and SMNVEV (reference sequence). CDR3 length: 16 residues. The CDR3 coding sequence is TGTGCCAGCAGTTTATGGACAGGGGGTGGCAATCAGCCCCAGCATTTT. Translation gives CASSLWTGGGNQPQHF.

J is TRBJ2-3 and V is TRBV5-1; 10 nucleotides line up with TRBD2. Germline-derived CDR1 and CDR2 are SGHRS and YFSETQ. CDR3 length: 18 amino acids. Trimming removed 1 base from V and 6 bases from J; junction bases left unmatched: 14. The CDR3 reads CASSLMAVGAGGQDTQYF. CDR3 bases: TGCGCCAGCAGCTTGATGGCCGTGGGAGCGGGGGGGCAGGATACGCAGTATTTT. Full variable domain (rest looked up from reference TRBV5-1 and TRBJ2-3): KAGVTQTPRYLIKTRGQQVTLSCSPISGHRSVSWYQQTPGQGLQFLFEYFSETQRNKGNFPGRFSGRQFSNSRSEMNVSTLELGDSALYLCASSLMAVGAGGQDTQYFGPGTRLTVL.

V gene TRBV6-6 combines with J gene TRBJ2-3; possible D gene TRBD1, 6 bases. The germline gives CDR1 MNHNY, CDR2 SVGAGI (reference sequence). The V and J ends lost 6 bases and 0 bases respectively, with 10 bases between them. The CDR3 runs to 14 residues. CDR3 sequence reads: CASRNRASTDTQYF. In nucleotides, the CDR3 is TGTGCCAGCAGGAACAGGGCGAGCACAGATACGCAGTATTTT.

This rearrangement joins TRBV4-2 to TRBJ2-7; 11 positions match TRBD2. This CDR3 spans 16 amino acids. The V gene end was trimmed by 0 bases and the J gene end by 2 bases; junction bases not matched to a gene: 3. Germline V gene lookup returns CDR1 LGHNA and CDR2 YNFKEQ. The CDR3 is CASSQDGTSGTYEQYF. The CDR3 nucleotides read TGTGCCAGCAGCCAAGACGGGACTAGCGGCACCTACGAGCAGTACTTC.

The genes are TRBV14 and TRBJ2-7; 7 nucleotides line up with TRBD1. V was pared by 5 bases and J by 3 bases, with 7 bases of the junction left unmatched. The CDR3 runs 14 residues. The V gene's germline CDR1 is SGHDN and CDR2 FVKESK. The CDR3, as DNA: TGTGCCAGCAGCAAATCGGACAGGAGCTACGAGCAGTACTTC. Residues: CASSKSDRSYEQYF.